This T cell receptor (beta chain) came from a study of T cell responses to AZD1222 COVID-19 vaccine. Broader study findings: Just a handful of people given AZD1222 tested seropositive at baseline. As reported, nearly half of all spike-specific TCRs target variant regions that are unmutated. In a largely white British group with more females than males, clonal diversity was possibly underestimated.

Regarding this clone: What it binds is unknown.

Here immunoSEQ multiplex PCR was the method, and the copy in TCRdb shows in-frame clones only, minus some. The sample comprises 84,000 or so clones, nearly 90% of which are singletons, and less than 1.6% rests with the top ten. Germline values: CDR1 SGHTA, CDR2 FQGNSA. The CDR3 length is 15 residues. The ends were cut back, 4 bases at V and 3 bases at J, with 15 bases in the middle. J is TRBJ1-1 and V is TRBV7-2, with D unclear. Sequenced material: peripheral blood, taken on day 0 of AZD1222 vaccination. This receptor was obtained from an adult in good health. The CDR3 loop reads CASSSSHGRHTEAFF. DNA for the CDR3: TGTGCCAGCAGCTCGTCCCACGGGAGACACACTGAAGCTTTCTTT.